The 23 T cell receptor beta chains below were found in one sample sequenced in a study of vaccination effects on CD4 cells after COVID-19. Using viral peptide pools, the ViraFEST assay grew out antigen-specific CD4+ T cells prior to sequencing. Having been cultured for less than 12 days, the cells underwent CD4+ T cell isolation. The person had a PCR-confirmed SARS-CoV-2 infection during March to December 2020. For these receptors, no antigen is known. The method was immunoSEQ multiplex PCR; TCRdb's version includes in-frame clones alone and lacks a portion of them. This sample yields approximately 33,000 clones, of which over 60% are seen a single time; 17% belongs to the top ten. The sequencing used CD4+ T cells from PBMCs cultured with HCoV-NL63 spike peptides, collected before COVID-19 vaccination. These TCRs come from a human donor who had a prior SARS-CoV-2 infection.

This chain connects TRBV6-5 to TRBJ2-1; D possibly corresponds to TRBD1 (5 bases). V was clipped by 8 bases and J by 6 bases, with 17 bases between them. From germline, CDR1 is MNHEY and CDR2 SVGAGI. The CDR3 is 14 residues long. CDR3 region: CASSQYPGRNEQFF. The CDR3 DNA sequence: TGTGCCAGCTCCCAATACCCAGGGCGCAATGAGCAGTTCTTC.

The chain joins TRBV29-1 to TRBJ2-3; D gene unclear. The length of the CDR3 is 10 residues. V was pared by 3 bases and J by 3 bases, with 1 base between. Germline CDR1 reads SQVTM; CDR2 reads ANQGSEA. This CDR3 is CSVDTDTQYF. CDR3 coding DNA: TGCAGCGTTGATACAGATACGCAGTATTTT.

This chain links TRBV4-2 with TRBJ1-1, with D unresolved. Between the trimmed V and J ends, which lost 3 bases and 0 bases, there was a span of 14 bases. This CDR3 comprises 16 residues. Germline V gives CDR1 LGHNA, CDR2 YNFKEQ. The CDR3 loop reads CASSQRGRILNTEAFF. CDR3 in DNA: TGTGCCAGCAGCCAGAGAGGACGGATTCTGAACACTGAAGCTTTCTTT.

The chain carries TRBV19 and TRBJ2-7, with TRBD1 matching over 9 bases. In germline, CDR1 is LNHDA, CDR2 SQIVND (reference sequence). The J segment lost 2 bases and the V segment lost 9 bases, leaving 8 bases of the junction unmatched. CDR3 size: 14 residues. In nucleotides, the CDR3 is TGTGCCAGCCGATCATGGACAGGGGCCTACGAGCAGTACTTC. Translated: CASRSWTGAYEQYF.

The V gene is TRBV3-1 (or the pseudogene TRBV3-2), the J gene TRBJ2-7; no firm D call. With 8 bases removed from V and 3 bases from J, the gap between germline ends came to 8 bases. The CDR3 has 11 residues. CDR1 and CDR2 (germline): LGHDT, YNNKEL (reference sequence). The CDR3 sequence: CASRAGYEQYF. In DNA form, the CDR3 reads TGTGCCAGCCGCGCAGGCTACGAGCAGTACTTC.

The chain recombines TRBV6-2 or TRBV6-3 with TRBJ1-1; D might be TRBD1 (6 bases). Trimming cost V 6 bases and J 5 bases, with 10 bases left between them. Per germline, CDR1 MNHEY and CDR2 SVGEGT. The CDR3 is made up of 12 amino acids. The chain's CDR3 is CASSRGGTEAFF. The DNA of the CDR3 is TGTGCCAGCAGCAGGGGCGGGACTGAAGCTTTCTTT.

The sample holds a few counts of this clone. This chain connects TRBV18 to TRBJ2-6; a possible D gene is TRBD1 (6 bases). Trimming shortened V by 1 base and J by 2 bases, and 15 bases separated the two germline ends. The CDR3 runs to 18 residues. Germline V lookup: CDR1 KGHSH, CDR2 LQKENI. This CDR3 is CASSPLVRGSAGANVLTF. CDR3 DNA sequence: TGTGCCAGCTCACCACTCGTCAGGGGCTCGGCTGGGGCCAACGTCCTGACTTTC.

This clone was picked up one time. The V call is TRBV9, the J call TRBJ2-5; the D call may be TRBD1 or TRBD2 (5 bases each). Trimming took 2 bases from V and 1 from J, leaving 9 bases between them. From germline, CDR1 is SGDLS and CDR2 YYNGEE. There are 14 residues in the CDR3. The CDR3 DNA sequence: TGTGCCAGCAGCGTTGGGACCGCCCAAGAGACCCAGTACTTC. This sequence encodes CASSVGTAQETQYF.

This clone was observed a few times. The CDR3 DNA sequence: TGTGCCAGCTCACCTAAGGCCTCGGGAGATACGCAGTATTTT. Protein sequence: CASSPKASGDTQYF. The chain joins TRBV18 to TRBJ2-3; D is unresolved. The CDR3 loop spans 14 amino acids. Germline CDR1 is KGHSH and CDR2 is LQKENI. V dropped 3 bases and J dropped 5 bases, with 12 bases sitting between them.

CDR3 DNA: TGTGCCAGCAGCCCGCCGAGTTTCTACGAGCAGTACTTC. Its protein is CASSPPSFYEQYF. This chain connects TRBV11-3 to TRBJ2-7; D remains unclear. Germline V gives CDR1 SGHNT, CDR2 YENEEA. The CDR3 consists of 13 residues. Trimming cost V 5 bases and J 3 bases, with 11 bases left between them.

The CDR3 DNA reads TGTGCCAGTAGTACCACAGGGGAGTCCTATAATTCACCCCTCCACTTT. It specifies CASSTTGESYNSPLHF. The V and J genes are TRBV19 and TRBJ1-6; 7 nucleotides line up with TRBD1. Germline values: CDR1 LNHDA, CDR2 SQIVND (reference sequence). V was pared by 4 bases and J by 1 base, with 4 bases of the junction left unmatched. This CDR3 is built from 16 residues. Looking up the rest from reference TRBV19 and TRBJ1-6 gives the full variable domain: DGGITQSPKYLFRKEGQNVTLSCEQNLNHDAMYWYRQDPGQGLRLIYYSQIVNDFQKGDIAEGYSVSREKKESFPLTVTSAQKNPTAFYLCASSTTGESYNSPLHFGNGTRLTVT.

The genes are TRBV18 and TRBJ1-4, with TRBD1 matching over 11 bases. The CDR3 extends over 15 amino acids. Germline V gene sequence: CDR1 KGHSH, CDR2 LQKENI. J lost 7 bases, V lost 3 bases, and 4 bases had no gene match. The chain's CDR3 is CASSPRTGGGEKLFF. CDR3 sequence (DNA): TGTGCCAGCTCACCCAGGACAGGGGGCGGTGAAAAACTGTTTTTT.

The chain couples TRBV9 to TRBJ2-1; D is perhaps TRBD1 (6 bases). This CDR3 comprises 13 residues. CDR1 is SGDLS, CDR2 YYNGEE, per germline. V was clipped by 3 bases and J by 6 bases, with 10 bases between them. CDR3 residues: CASSADRSNEQFF. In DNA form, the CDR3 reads TGTGCCAGCAGCGCGGACAGATCCAATGAGCAGTTCTTC.

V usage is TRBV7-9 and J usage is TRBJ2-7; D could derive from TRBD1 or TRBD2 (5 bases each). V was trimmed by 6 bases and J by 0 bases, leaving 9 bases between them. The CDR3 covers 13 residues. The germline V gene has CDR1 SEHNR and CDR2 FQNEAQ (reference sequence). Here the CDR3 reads CASSRGYSYEQYF. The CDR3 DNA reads TGTGCCAGCAGTCGGGGCTACTCCTACGAGCAGTACTTC.

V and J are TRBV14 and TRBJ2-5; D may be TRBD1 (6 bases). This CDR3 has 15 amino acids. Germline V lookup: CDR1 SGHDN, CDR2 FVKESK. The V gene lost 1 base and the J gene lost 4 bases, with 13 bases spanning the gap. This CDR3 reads CASSQVGVTGETQYF. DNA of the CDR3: TGTGCCAGCAGCCAAGTTGGAGTGACAGGAGAGACCCAGTACTTC. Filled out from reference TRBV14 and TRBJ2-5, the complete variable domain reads EAGVTQFPSHSVIEKGQTVTLRCDPISGHDNLYWYRRVMGKEIKFLLHFVKESKQDESGMPNNRFLAERTGGTYSTLKVQPAELEDSGVYFCASSQVGVTGETQYFGPGTRLLVL.

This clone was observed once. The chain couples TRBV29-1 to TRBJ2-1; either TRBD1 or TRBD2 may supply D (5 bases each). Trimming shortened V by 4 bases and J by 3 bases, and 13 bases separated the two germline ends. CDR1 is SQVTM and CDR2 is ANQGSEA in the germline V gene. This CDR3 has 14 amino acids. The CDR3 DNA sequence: TGCAGCGTTGCTACTGGGGGTTTCTACAATGAGCAGTTCTTC. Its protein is CSVATGGFYNEQFF.

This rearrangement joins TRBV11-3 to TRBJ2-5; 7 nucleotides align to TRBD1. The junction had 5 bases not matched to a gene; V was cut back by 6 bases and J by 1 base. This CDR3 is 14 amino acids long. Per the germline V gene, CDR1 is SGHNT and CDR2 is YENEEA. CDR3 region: CASRKWDSQETQYF. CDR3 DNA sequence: TGTGCCAGCAGGAAGTGGGACAGCCAAGAGACCCAGTACTTC.

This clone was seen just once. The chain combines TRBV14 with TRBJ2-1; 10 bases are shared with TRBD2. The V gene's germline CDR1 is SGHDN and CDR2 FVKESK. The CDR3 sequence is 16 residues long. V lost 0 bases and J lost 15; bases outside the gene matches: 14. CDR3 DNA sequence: TGTGCCAGCAGCCAAGATACCCAGCGGGGGGGCCGAGGCCGGTTCTTC. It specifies CASSQDTQRGGRGRFF.

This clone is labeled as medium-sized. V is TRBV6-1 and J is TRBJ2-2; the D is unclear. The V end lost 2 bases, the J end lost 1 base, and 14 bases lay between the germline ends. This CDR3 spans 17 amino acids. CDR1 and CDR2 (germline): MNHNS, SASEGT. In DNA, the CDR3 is TGTGCCAGCAGTGAATCTGCGCTGTCAGGGAACACCGGGGAGCTGTTTTTT. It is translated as CASSESALSGNTGELFF.

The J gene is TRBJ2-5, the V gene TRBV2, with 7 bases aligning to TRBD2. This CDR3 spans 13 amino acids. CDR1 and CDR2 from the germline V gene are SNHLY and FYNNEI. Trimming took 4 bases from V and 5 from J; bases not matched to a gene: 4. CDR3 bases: TGTGCCAGCAGTGTTCGGACTAGGGAGACCCAGTACTTC. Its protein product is CASSVRTRETQYF.

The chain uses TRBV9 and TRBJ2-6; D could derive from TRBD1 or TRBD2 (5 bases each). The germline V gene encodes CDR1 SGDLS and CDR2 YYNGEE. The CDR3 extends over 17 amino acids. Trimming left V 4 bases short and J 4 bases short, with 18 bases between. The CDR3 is CASSSDMGVSGANVLTF. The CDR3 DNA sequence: TGTGCCAGCAGCTCGGACATGGGGGTGTCGGGGGCCAACGTCCTGACTTTC.

CDR3: CASSFTGANIYNEQFF. The CDR3 DNA reads as TGTGCCAGCAGCTTTACAGGGGCGAATATCTACAATGAGCAGTTCTTC. This chain connects TRBV5-6 to TRBJ2-1; 7 nucleotides match TRBD1. CDR1 SGHDT and CDR2 YYEEEE come from the germline V gene. V lost 2 bases, J lost 3 bases, and 8 bases stayed unmatched. The CDR3 runs 16 residues.

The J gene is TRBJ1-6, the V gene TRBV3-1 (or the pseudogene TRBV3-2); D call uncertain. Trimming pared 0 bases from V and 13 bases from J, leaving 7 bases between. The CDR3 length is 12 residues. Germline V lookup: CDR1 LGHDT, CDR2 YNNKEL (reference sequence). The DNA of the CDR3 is TGTGCCAGCAGCCAAGACACTCGGCCCCTCCACTTT. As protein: CASSQDTRPLHF.